This entry features one T cell receptor beta chain sequence. The data belong to a study of T cell changes during pregnancy in multiple sclerosis. Data came from immunoSEQ multiplex PCR; TCRdb stores just in-frame clones and leaves some out. The table shows 50,000 to 60,000 clones, with roughly nine tenths occurring only once. The CDR3 runs 15 residues. The junction had 0 bases not matched to a gene; V was cut back by 1 base and J by 3 bases. In germline, CDR1 is KGHSH, CDR2 LQKENI. V is TRBV18 and J is TRBJ2-2, with 9 nucleotides matching TRBD2. Sequencing used CD4+ T cells from peripheral blood mononuclear cells, obtained in the first trimester of pregnancy. The sequence was collected from a female donor with multiple sclerosis, enrolled in a pregnancy study. The DNA for the CDR3 is TGTGCCAGCTCACCACGCGGGGGGGACACCGGGGAGCTGTTTTTT. Translated, it gives CASSPRGGDTGELFF.